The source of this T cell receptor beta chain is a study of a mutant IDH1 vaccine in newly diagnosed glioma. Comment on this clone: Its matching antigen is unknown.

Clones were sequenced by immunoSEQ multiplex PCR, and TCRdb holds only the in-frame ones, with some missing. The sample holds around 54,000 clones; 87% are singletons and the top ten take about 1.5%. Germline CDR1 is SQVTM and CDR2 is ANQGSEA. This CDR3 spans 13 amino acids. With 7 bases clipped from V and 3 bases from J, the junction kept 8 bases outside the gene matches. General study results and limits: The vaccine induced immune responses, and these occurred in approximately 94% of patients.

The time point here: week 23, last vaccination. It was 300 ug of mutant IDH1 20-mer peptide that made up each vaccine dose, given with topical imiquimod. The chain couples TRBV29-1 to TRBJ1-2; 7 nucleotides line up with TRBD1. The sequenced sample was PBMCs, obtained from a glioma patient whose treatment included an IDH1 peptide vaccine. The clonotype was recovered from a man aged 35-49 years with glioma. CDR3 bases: TGCAGCGGCGCGACAGGGTGGGACTATGGCTACACCTTC. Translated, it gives CSGATGWDYGYTF.